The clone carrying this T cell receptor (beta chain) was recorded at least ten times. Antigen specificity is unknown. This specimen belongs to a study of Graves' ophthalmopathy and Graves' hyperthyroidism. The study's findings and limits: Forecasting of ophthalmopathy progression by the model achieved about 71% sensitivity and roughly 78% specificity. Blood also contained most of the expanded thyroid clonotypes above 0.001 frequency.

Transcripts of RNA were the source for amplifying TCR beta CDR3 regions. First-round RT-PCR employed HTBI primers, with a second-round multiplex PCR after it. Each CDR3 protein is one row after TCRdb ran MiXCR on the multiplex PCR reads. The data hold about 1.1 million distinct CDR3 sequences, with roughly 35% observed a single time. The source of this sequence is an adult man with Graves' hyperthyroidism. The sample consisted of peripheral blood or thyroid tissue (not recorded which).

DNA for the CDR3: TGTGCCAGCAGCTCCTGGACTAGCGGGAGAGACTACGAGCAGTACTTC. Encoded protein: CASSSWTSGRDYEQYF. The chain carries TRBV7-8 and TRBJ2-7, with TRBD2 matching over 13 bases. With 4 bases clipped from V and 3 bases from J, the junction kept 6 bases outside the gene matches. The CDR3 has 16 residues. Looked up from germline, CDR1 is SGHVS and CDR2 is FQNEAQ.